This T cell receptor beta chain was identified in a study of STAT3 mutations in large granular lymphocyte leukemia. Notes on the study in general: In T-cell large granular lymphocyte leukemia, about half of patients showed multiple immunodominant subclonotypes.

TCRdb keeps only in-frame clones here, not all; method: immunoSEQ multiplex PCR. Of about 1,600 clones listed, 85% to 90% are singletons. The CDR3 consists of 12 residues. Germline CDR1 reads GTSNPN; CDR2 reads SVGIG (reference sequence). V trimming: 3 bases; J trimming: 7 bases; junction bases outside the gene matches: 5. As regards this clone: Antigen: not known.

Sequencing was carried out using peripheral blood mononuclear cells. This receptor was obtained from a middle-aged woman with T-cell large granular lymphocyte leukemia. Some clones in this sample may be carry-over from other donors' samples. The chain employs TRBV30 and TRBJ1-2; 7 bases line up with TRBD1. Here the CDR3 reads CAWRPGGIGYTF. CDR3 DNA: TGTGCCTGGAGACCAGGGGGAATTGGCTACACCTTC.